This T cell receptor (beta chain) was recorded in a study of glioma-infiltrating T cells after dendritic cell vaccination. On the study more broadly: Monocyte-derived dendritic cells, cultured roughly 7 days with IL-4 and GM-CSF, were pulsed with autologous tumor lysate. Patients received three intradermal dendritic cell vaccine injections at biweekly intervals. Study findings and constraints: Few patients contributed both blood and tumor specimens.

The data were produced by immunoSEQ multiplex PCR, yet TCRdb's version contains in-frame clones alone and is incomplete. There are around 60,000 clones in the sample; roughly nine tenths occur only once, and roughly 11% lies in the top ten. A note on this clone: Its antigen is as yet unknown.

Time point in this sample: after dendritic cell vaccination, including at tumor progression/relapse. The V gene lost 1 base and the J gene lost 0 bases, with 12 bases spanning the gap. Germline lookup yields CDR1 SGHTA and CDR2 FQGNSA. The CDR3 length is 16 residues. The V and J genes are TRBV7-2 and TRBJ1-2, with TRBD1 as a possible D gene (5 bases). The sample consisted of blood, taken after dendritic cell vaccination. This sequence was found in a human donor with glioblastoma. The DNA of the CDR3 is TGTGCCAGCAGCTTAGTAGTCAGGGTAGCTAACTATGGCTACACCTTC. It codes for CASSLVVRVANYGYTF.